This T cell receptor (beta chain) was recorded in a study of cytomegalovirus exposure and HLA in healthy donors. The PCR contained 60 Vbeta and 13 Jbeta primers. Generated by immunoSEQ multiplex PCR, the TCRdb table keeps only in-frame clones and is missing some. Of about 130,000 clones detected, 80% appear once; the ten largest clones hold 4.5% to 5%. The CDR3 has 17 amino acids. The germline V gene has CDR1 LNHDA and CDR2 SQIVND (reference sequence). V dropped 6 bases and J dropped 5 bases, with 25 bases sitting between them. Comment on this clone: Its antigen is unknown.

Study-level points and caveats: The Asian-associated ancestry cluster reportedly had fewer N-insertions than the approximately 630-donor mean in a later analysis.

The V and J genes are TRBV19 and TRBJ2-5, with a weak D call TRBD2 (6 bases). This sequence originates from a man aged 25-45 years in good health. The sequenced sample was PBMCs. The CDR3 coding sequence is TGTGCCAGTAGCACCCCTTTTGCGGGACCCAAAACGGAGACCCAGTACTTC. As protein: CASSTPFAGPKTETQYF.